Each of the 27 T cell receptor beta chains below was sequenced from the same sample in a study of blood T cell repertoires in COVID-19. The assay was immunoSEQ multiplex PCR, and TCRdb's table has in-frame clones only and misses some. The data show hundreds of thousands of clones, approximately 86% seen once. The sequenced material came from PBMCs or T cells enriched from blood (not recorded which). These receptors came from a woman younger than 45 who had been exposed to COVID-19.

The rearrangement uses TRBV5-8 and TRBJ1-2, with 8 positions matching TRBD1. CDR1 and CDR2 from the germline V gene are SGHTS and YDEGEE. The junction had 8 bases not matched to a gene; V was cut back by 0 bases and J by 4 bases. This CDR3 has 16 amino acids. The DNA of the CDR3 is TGTGCCAGCAGCTTGGACCAGGGGGCGGCCCCCTATGGCTACACCTTC. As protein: CASSLDQGAAPYGYTF.

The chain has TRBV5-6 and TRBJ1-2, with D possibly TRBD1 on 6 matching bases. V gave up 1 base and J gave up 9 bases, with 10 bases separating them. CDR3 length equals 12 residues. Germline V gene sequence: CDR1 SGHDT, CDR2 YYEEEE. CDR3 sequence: CASSLYGGRYTF. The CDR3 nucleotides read TGTGCCAGCAGCTTGTATGGGGGCCGCTACACCTTC.

CDR3 nucleotides: TGTGCCAGCTCACCAACAGGGGAGGCAGATACGCAGTATTTT. It encodes CASSPTGEADTQYF. This sequence joins TRBV18 and TRBJ2-3, with D possibly TRBD1 on 7 matching bases. This CDR3 has 14 residues. Per the germline V gene, CDR1 is KGHSH and CDR2 is LQKENI. The V and J ends lost 2 bases and 4 bases respectively, with 10 bases between them.

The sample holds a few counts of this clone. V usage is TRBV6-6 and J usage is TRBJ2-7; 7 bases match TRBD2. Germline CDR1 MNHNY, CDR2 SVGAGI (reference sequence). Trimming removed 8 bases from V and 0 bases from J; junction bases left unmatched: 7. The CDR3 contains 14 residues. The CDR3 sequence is CASPTGGSSYEQYF. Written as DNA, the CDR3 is TGTGCCAGCCCCACGGGGGGTTCCTCCTACGAGCAGTACTTC.

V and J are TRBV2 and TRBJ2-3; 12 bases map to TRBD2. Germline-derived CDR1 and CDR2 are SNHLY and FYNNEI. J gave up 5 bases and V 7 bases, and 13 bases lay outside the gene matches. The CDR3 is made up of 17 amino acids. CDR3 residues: CASTIQLAGGQEDTQYF. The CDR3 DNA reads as TGTGCCAGCACTATCCAGCTAGCGGGGGGGCAAGAAGATACGCAGTATTTT.

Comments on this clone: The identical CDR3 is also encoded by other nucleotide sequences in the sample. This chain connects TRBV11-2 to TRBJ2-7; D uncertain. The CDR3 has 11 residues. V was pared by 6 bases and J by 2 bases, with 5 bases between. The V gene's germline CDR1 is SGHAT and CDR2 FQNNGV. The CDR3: CASSLAYEQYF. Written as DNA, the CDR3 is TGTGCCAGCAGTCTCGCCTACGAGCAGTACTTC. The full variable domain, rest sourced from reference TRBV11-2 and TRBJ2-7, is EAGVAQSPRYKIIEKRQSVAFWCNPISGHATLYWYQQILGQGPKLLIQFQNNGVVDDSQLPKDRFSAERLKGVDSTLKIQPAKLEDSAVYLCASSLAYEQYFGPGTRLTVT.

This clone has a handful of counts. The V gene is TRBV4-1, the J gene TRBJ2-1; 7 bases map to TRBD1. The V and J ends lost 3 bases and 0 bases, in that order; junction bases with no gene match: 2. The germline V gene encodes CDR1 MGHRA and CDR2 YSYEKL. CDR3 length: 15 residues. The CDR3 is CASSHPGGSYNEQFF. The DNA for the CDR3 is TGCGCCAGCAGCCACCCAGGGGGCTCCTACAATGAGCAGTTCTTC.

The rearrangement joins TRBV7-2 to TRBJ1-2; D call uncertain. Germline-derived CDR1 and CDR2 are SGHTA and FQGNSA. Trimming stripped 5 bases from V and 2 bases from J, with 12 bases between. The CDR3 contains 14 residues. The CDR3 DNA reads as TGTGCCAGCAGCCCGGAGGACGGAAACTATGGCTACACCTTC. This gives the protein CASSPEDGNYGYTF.

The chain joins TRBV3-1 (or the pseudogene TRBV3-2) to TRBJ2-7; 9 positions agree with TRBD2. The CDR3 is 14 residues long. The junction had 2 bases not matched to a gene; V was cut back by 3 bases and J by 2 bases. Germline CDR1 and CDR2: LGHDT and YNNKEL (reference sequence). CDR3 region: CASSQGGGAYEQYF. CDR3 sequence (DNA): TGTGCCAGCAGCCAGGGCGGGGGGGCCTACGAGCAGTACTTC.

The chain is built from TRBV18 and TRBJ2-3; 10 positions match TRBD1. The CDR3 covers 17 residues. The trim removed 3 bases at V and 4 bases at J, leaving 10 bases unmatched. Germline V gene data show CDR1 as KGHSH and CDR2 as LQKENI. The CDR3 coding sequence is TGTGCCAGCTCACCTATCCGACAGGGGGCTTTCGCAGATACGCAGTATTTT. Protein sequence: CASSPIRQGAFADTQYF.

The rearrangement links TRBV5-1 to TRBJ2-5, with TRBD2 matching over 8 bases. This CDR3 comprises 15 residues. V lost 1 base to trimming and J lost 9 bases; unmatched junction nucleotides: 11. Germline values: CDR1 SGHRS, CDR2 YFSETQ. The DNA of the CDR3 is TGCGCCAGCAGCTTGACTAGCGGAGCTGTCGGGTCCCAGTACTTC. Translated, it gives CASSLTSGAVGSQYF.

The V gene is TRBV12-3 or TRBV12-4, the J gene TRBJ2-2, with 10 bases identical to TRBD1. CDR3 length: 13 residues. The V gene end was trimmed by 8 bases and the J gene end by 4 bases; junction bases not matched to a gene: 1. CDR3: CASWDRGTGELFF. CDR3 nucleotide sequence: TGTGCCAGCTGGGACAGGGGCACCGGGGAGCTGTTTTTT.

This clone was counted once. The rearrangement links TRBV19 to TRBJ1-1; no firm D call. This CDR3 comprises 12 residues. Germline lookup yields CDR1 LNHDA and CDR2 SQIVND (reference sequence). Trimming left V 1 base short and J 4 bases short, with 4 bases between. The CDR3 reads CASSIGATEAFF. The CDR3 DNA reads TGTGCCAGTAGTATAGGAGCCACTGAAGCTTTCTTT.

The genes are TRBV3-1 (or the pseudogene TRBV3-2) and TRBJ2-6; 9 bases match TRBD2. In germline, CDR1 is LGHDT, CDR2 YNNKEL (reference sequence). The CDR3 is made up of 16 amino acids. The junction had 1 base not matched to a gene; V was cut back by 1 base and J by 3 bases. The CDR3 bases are TGTGCCAGCAGCCAAGCTAGCGGGGTTGGGGCCAACGTCCTGACTTTC. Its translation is CASSQASGVGANVLTF.

CDR3 DNA sequence: TGTGCCAGTAGTATTGGACAGGGGGCGCTGGACACTGAAGCTTTCTTT. Its protein is CASSIGQGALDTEAFF. V usage is TRBV19 and J usage is TRBJ1-1; TRBD1 aligns across 11 bases. V shed 3 bases and J 3 bases; nucleotides not matched to a gene: 6. The CDR3 spans 16 residues. CDR1 is LNHDA and CDR2 is SQIVND in the germline V gene (reference sequence).

CDR3 region: CASSEEEGWAGSSYGYTF. The CDR3 nucleotides are TGTGCCAGCAGTGAAGAGGAGGGGTGGGCAGGCTCATCCTATGGCTACACCTTC. This rearrangement joins TRBV6-1 to TRBJ1-2; a possible D gene is TRBD1 (5 bases). Germline V gives CDR1 MNHNS, CDR2 SASEGT. The CDR3 loop spans 18 amino acids. V lost 1 base and J lost 4, with 22 bases in between.

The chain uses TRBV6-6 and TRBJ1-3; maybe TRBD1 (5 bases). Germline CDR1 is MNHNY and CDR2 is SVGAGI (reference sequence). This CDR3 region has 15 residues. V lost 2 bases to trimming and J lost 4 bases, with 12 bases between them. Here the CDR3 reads CASSYGGSQGNTIYF. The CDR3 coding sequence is TGTGCCAGCAGTTACGGGGGGTCCCAAGGAAACACCATATATTTT.

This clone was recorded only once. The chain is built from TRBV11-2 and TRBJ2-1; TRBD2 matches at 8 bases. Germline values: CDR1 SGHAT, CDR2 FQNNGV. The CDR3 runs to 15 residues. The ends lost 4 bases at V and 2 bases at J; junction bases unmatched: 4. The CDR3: CASSSAGVPYNEQFF. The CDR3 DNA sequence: TGTGCCAGCAGCTCAGCGGGGGTCCCCTACAATGAGCAGTTCTTC. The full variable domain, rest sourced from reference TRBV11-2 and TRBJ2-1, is EAGVAQSPRYKIIEKRQSVAFWCNPISGHATLYWYQQILGQGPKLLIQFQNNGVVDDSQLPKDRFSAERLKGVDSTLKIQPAKLEDSAVYLCASSSAGVPYNEQFFGPGTRLTVL.

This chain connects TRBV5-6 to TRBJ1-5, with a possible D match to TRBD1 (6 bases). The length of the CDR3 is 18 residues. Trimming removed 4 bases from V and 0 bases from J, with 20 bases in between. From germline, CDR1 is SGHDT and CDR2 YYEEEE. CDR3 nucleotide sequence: TGTGCCAGCAGCAGAAAGTGGGACAAGTTCAATAGCAATCAGCCCCAGCATTTT. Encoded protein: CASSRKWDKFNSNQPQHF.

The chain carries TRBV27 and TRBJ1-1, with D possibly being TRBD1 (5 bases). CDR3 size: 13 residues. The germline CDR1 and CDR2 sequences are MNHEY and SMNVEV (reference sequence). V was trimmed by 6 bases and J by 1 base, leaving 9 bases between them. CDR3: CASSLTANTEAFF. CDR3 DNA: TGTGCCAGCAGCCTGACAGCGAACACTGAAGCTTTCTTT.

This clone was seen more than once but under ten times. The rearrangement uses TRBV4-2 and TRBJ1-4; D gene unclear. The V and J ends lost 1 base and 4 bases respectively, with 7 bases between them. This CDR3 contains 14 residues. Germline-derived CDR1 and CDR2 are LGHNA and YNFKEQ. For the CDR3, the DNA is TGTGCCAGCAGCCAAGCCCCGGTTAATGAAAAACTGTTTTTT. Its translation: CASSQAPVNEKLFF.

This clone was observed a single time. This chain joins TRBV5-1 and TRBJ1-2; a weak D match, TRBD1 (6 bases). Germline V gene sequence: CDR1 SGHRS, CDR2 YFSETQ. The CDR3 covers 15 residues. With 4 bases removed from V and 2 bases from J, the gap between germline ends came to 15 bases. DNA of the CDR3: TGCGCCAGCAGCCTTTTAACCGGGACAAACTATGGCTACACCTTC. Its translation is CASSLLTGTNYGYTF.

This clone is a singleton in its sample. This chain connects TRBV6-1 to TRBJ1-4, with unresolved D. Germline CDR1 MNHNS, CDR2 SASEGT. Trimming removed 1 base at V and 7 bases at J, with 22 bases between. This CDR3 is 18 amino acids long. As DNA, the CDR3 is TGTGCCAGCAGTGAAGTCGCCATCGGCGGGTTAAAGGGTGAAAAACTGTTTTTT. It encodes CASSEVAIGGLKGEKLFF.

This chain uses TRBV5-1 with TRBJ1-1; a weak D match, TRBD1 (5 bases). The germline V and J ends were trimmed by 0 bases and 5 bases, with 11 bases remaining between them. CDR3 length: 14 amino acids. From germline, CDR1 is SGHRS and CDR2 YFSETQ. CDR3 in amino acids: CASSLEAGRTEAFF. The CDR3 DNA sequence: TGCGCCAGCAGCTTGGAAGCAGGGAGGACTGAAGCTTTCTTT.

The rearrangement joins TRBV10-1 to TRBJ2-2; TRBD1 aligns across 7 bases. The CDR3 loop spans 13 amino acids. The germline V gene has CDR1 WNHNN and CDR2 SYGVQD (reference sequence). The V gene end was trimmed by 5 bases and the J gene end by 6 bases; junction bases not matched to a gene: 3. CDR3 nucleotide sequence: TGCGCCAGCAGTCGACAGGGTGCCGGGGAGCTGTTTTTT. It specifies CASSRQGAGELFF.

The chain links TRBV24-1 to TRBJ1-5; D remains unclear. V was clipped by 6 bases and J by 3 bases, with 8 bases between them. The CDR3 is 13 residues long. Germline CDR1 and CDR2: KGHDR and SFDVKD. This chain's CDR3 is CATSQVSNQPQHF. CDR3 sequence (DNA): TGTGCCACCAGTCAGGTTTCCAATCAGCCCCAGCATTTT.

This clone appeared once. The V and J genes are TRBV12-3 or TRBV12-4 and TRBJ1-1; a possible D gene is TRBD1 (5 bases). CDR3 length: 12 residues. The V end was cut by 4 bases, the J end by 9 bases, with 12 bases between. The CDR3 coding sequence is TGTGCCAGCAGTTCCGGGGGTCGCAAAGCTTTCTTT. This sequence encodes CASSSGGRKAFF.